Presented here are 21 T cell receptor beta chains from one specimen sequenced in a study of cytomegalovirus exposure and HLA in healthy donors. The study ran its PCR with 60 Vbeta and 13 Jbeta primers. The table came from immunoSEQ multiplex PCR; TCRdb's copy has only in-frame clones and leaves some out. This sample carries 130,000 or so clones, 70% to 85% of them seen once, and the ten largest clones take about 1.8%. Specimen: PBMCs. The source of these receptors is a man between 18 and 29 years old in good health and CMV-seronegative.

The V call is TRBV7-9, the J call TRBJ2-5; D may be TRBD1 (6 bases). CDR3 length: 15 amino acids. Trimming removed 1 base from V and 4 bases from J, with 13 bases in between. The germline V gene encodes CDR1 SEHNR and CDR2 FQNEAQ (reference sequence). As DNA, the CDR3 is TGTGCCAGCAGCTTAGGGCAGGGGCCGGGAGAGACCCAGTACTTC. Its protein is CASSLGQGPGETQYF.

V and J are TRBV7-3 and TRBJ2-3; 11 bases line up with TRBD2. After removal of 2 bases from V and 3 bases from J, the junction contained 10 bases not matched to a gene. Germline assignment: CDR1 SGHTA and CDR2 FQGTGA. The CDR3 covers 18 residues. This CDR3 is CASSLFSGGAPPTDTQYF. CDR3 bases: TGTGCCAGCAGCTTATTTAGCGGGGGGGCCCCCCCAACAGATACGCAGTATTTT.

The rearrangement uses TRBV5-1 and TRBJ2-7, with 7 bases identical to TRBD1. The CDR3 extends over 16 amino acids. Losses at the gene ends were 4 bases for V and 3 bases for J; bases not matched to a gene: 13. The V gene's germline CDR1 is SGHRS and CDR2 YFSETQ. CDR3 nucleotide sequence: TGCGCCAGCAGCCCAGCCCGGGACAGCGGACACTACGAGCAGTACTTC. This gives the protein CASSPARDSGHYEQYF.

This chain's CDR3 is CASSELAGPYNEQFF. CDR3 DNA sequence: TGCGCCAGCAGTGAGTTGGCAGGCCCGTACAATGAGCAGTTCTTC. The chain combines TRBV10-2 with TRBJ2-1; D not resolved. Germline assignment: CDR1 WSHSY and CDR2 SAAADI. The CDR3 extends over 15 amino acids. The germline V and J ends were trimmed by 1 base and 4 bases, with 11 bases remaining between them.

As DNA, the CDR3 is TGTGCCAGCAGCTTGACAGAAAATTACGAGCAGTACTTC. It specifies CASSLTENYEQYF. The chain uses TRBV7-9 and TRBJ2-7, with a tentative D call TRBD1 (5 bases). The V and J ends lost 3 bases and 4 bases respectively, with 10 bases between them. CDR3 length: 13 amino acids. CDR1 and CDR2 from the germline V gene are SEHNR and FQNEAQ (reference sequence).

CDR3: CASSQEFGQGSSYEQYF. CDR3 in DNA: TGCGCCAGCAGCCAGGAATTCGGGCAGGGGAGCTCCTACGAGCAGTACTTC. The genes are TRBV4-3 and TRBJ2-7, with D possibly being TRBD1 (6 bases). Trimming stripped 3 bases from V and 0 bases from J, with 18 bases between. Germline V gene lookup returns CDR1 LGHNA and CDR2 YSLEER. This CDR3 has 17 residues.

This clone was observed a few times. CDR3 region: CASSWPRTGGRSYEQYF. The DNA for the CDR3 is TGTGCCAGCAGCTGGCCTCGGACAGGGGGAAGGTCCTACGAGCAGTACTTC. This chain joins TRBV5-4 and TRBJ2-7; 10 bases line up with TRBD1. Trimming cost V 3 bases and J 1 base; bases outside gene matches: 10. Germline V CDR1 and CDR2: SGHNT, YYREEE (reference sequence). The CDR3 has 17 amino acids.

The chain carries TRBV6-5 and TRBJ1-2; D perhaps matches TRBD1 (5 bases). V was trimmed by 2 bases and J by 2 bases, leaving 6 bases between them. The CDR3 is 13 residues long. Germline V gene sequence: CDR1 MNHEY, CDR2 SVGAGI. The CDR3 sequence is CASSYGANYGYTF. In nucleotides, the CDR3 is TGTGCCAGCAGTTACGGGGCGAACTATGGCTACACCTTC.

CDR3 protein: CASSAEGAIPYGYTF. The CDR3 DNA is TGTGCCAGCAGCGCAGAGGGAGCGATCCCGTATGGCTACACCTTC. This sequence joins TRBV9 and TRBJ1-2; no definite D call. The germline gives CDR1 SGDLS, CDR2 YYNGEE. V was shortened by 3 bases and J by 5 bases, with 17 bases between the two germline ends. There are 15 residues in the CDR3.

This chain links TRBV18 with TRBJ1-3, with D maybe TRBD1 (6 bases). Germline V gene data show CDR1 as KGHSH and CDR2 as LQKENI. V lost 4 bases and J lost 8, with 15 bases in between. The CDR3 covers 14 residues. The CDR3 here is CASSRPGTKDTIYF. The CDR3 DNA sequence: TGTGCCAGCTCACGGCCCGGGACAAAGGACACCATATATTTT.

The gene calls are TRBV18 and TRBJ2-1; 9 bases match TRBD1. Germline V lookup: CDR1 KGHSH, CDR2 LQKENI. With V trimmed by 3 bases and J by 7 bases, 7 bases remained unmatched. The CDR3 loop spans 15 amino acids. The CDR3 protein is CASSPTGTGSNEQFF. DNA of the CDR3: TGTGCCAGCTCACCCACCGGGACAGGGTCGAATGAGCAGTTCTTC.

CDR3 sequence reads: CASSSPGLAPNEQYF. The CDR3 bases are TGCGCCAGCAGCTCCCCGGGACTAGCGCCCAACGAGCAGTACTTC. The chain uses TRBV5-1 and TRBJ2-7, with TRBD2 matching 10 bases. V shed 3 bases, J shed 5 bases, and the junction held 8 bases outside the gene matches. CDR3 length equals 15 residues. CDR1 is SGHRS, CDR2 YFSETQ, per germline.

This rearrangement joins TRBV29-1 to TRBJ2-2; 7 bases map to TRBD1. This CDR3 comprises 14 residues. Trimming took 6 bases from V and 5 from J; bases not matched to a gene: 9. Germline V gene sequence: CDR1 SQVTM, CDR2 ANQGSEA. The CDR3 region is CSVKRQGRTGELFF. CDR3 nucleotide sequence: TGCAGCGTAAAGAGACAGGGAAGGACCGGGGAGCTGTTTTTT.

This rearrangement joins TRBV5-4 to TRBJ2-1; tentative D call: TRBD1 (5 bases). V lost 0 bases and J 0 bases, leaving 7 bases between the germline ends. The CDR3 is 15 residues long. Germline V gene data show CDR1 as SGHNT and CDR2 as YYREEE (reference sequence). CDR3 DNA: TGTGCCAGCAGCTTGGAGGGGCGCTCCTACAATGAGCAGTTCTTC. Translating gives CASSLEGRSYNEQFF.

V usage is TRBV9 and J usage is TRBJ2-1; weak D call: TRBD2 (7 bases). This CDR3 spans 15 amino acids. Germline V CDR1 and CDR2: SGDLS, YYNGEE. V lost 4 bases to trimming and J lost 6 bases, with 17 bases between them. The CDR3 protein is CASSPWEGGSNEQFF. CDR3 sequence (DNA): TGTGCCAGCAGCCCGTGGGAGGGGGGGTCCAATGAGCAGTTCTTC. Filled out from reference TRBV9 and TRBJ2-1, the complete variable domain reads DSGVTQTPKHLITATGQRVTLRCSPRSGDLSVYWYQQSLDQGLQFLIQYYNGEERAKGNILERFSAQQFPDLHSELNLSSLELGDSALYFCASSPWEGGSNEQFFGPGTRLTVL.

This clone was seen only a few times. The chain recombines TRBV19 with TRBJ2-1; 13 bases map to TRBD2. Germline CDR1 reads LNHDA; CDR2 reads SQIVND (reference sequence). CDR3 length equals 15 residues. V shed 6 bases, J shed 9 bases, and the junction held 8 bases outside the gene matches. The CDR3 DNA follows: TGTGCCAGTAGGCGAACTAGCGGGGGGGCCCCTGAGCAGTTCTTC. It yields the protein CASRRTSGGAPEQFF. Based on the CDR3 plus reference TRBV19 and TRBJ2-1, the full variable domain is DGGITQSPKYLFRKEGQNVTLSCEQNLNHDAMYWYRQDPGQGLRLIYYSQIVNDFQKGDIAEGYSVSREKKESFPLTVTSAQKNPTAFYLCASRRTSGGAPEQFFGPGTRLTVL.

The chain carries TRBV6-6 and TRBJ1-1, with D unclear. CDR1 and CDR2 from the germline V gene are MNHNY and SVGAGI (reference sequence). The CDR3 contains 11 residues. Trimming stripped 8 bases from V and 5 bases from J, with 9 bases between. The chain's CDR3 is CASVEITEAFF. CDR3 nucleotides: TGTGCCAGCGTGGAGATAACTGAAGCTTTCTTT.

The sample holds one count of this clone. The rearrangement links TRBV5-1 to TRBJ2-5, with 12 bases matching TRBD2. CDR1 and CDR2 from the germline V gene are SGHRS and YFSETQ. The length of the CDR3 is 16 residues. V shed 4 bases and J 3 bases; nucleotides not matched to a gene: 7. The CDR3 DNA sequence: TGCGCCAGCAGCCCCCTAGGACTAGCGGGGAAAGAGACCCAGTACTTC. Protein: CASSPLGLAGKETQYF.

V is TRBV4-1 and J is TRBJ2-7; D is undetermined. CDR3 size: 12 residues. V shed 1 base and J shed 6 bases, with 7 bases lying between them. CDR1 MGHRA and CDR2 YSYEKL come from the germline V gene. The CDR3 loop is CASSQGGGEQYF. Here the CDR3 DNA reads TGCGCCAGCAGCCAAGGAGGTGGCGAGCAGTACTTC.

V and J are TRBV9 and TRBJ2-5; 11 bases are shared with TRBD2. The V gene end was trimmed by 3 bases and the J gene end by 5 bases; junction bases not matched to a gene: 12. Looked up from germline, CDR1 is SGDLS and CDR2 is YYNGEE. This CDR3 has 17 residues. The DNA of the CDR3 is TGTGCCAGCAGCGCTGGCGCCGTAGCGGGGGGGCCGGAGACCCAGTACTTC. Translation gives CASSAGAVAGGPETQYF.

V and J are TRBV5-6 and TRBJ2-5; the D gene is possibly TRBD2 (6 bases). V gave up 5 bases and J gave up 10 bases, with 24 bases separating them. CDR3 length: 15 amino acids. Germline lookup yields CDR1 SGHDT and CDR2 YYEEEE. CDR3 residues: CASSMEGSGFGVQYF. CDR3 DNA: TGTGCCAGCAGTATGGAGGGGTCAGGGTTTGGTGTCCAGTACTTC.